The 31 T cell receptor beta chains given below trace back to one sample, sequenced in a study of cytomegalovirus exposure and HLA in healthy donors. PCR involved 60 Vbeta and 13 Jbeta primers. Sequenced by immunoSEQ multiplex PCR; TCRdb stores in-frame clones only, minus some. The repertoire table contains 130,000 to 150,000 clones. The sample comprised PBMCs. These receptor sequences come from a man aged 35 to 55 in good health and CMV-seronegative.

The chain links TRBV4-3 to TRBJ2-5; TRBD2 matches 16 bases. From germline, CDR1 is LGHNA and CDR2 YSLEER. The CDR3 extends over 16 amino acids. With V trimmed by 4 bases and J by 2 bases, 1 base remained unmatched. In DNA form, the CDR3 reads TGCGCCAGCAGCCCGGGACTAGCGGGGGGGCAAGAGACCCAGTACTTC. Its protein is CASSPGLAGGQETQYF.

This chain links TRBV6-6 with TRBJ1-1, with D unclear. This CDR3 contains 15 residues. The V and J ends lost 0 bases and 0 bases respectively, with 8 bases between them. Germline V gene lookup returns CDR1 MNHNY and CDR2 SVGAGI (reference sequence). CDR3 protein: CASSYSGGLNTEAFF. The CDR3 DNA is TGTGCCAGCAGTTACTCCGGAGGGCTGAACACTGAAGCTTTCTTT.

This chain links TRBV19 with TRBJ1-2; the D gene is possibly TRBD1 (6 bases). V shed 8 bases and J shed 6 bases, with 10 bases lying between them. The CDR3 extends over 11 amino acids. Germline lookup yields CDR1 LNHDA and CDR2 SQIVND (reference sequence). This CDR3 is CASVRGDGYTF. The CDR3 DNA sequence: TGTGCCAGTGTCAGGGGAGATGGCTACACCTTC.

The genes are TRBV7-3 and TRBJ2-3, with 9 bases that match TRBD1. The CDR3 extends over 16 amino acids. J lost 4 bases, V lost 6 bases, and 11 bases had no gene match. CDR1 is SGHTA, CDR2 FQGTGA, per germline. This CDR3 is CASSRVGQGIADTQYF. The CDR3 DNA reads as TGTGCCAGCAGTCGAGTGGGACAGGGTATCGCAGATACGCAGTATTTT. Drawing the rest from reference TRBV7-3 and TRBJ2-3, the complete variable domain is GAGVSQTPSNKVTEKGKYVELRCDPISGHTALYWYRQSLGQGPEFLIYFQGTGAADDSGLPNDRFFAVRPEGSVSTLKIQRTERGDSAVYLCASSRVGQGIADTQYFGPGTRLTVL.

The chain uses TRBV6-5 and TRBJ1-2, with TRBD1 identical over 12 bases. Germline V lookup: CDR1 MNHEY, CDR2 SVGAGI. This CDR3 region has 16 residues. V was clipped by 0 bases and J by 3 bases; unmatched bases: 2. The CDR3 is CASSYSGDRGHYGYTF. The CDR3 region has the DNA TGTGCCAGCAGTTACTCGGGGGACAGGGGGCACTATGGCTACACCTTC.

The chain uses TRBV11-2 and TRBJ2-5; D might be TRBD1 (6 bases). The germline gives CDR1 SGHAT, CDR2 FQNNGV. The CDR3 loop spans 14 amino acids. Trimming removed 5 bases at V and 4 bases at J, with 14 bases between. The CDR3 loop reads CASSPLTGGETQYF. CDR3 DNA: TGTGCCAGCAGCCCCTTGACAGGAGGAGAGACCCAGTACTTC.

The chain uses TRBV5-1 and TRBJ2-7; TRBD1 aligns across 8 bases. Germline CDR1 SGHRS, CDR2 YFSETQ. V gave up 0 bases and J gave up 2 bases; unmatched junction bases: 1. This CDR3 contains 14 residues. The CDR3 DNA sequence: TGCGCCAGCAGCTTGGGACAGGGGCCCTACGAGCAGTACTTC. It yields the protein CASSLGQGPYEQYF.

CDR3 nucleotide sequence: TGTGCCAGCAGTTTTAAGGCCCTTCATAGCAGCGGTGGCTACACCTTC. Encoded protein: CASSFKALHSSGGYTF. This rearrangement joins TRBV28 to TRBJ1-2; D unclear. In germline, CDR1 is MDHEN, CDR2 SYDVKM. The CDR3 is 16 residues long. The V gene lost 3 bases and the J gene lost 7 bases, with 21 bases spanning the gap.

The CDR3: CASSLPRGGGVTDTQYF. The CDR3 DNA sequence: TGCGCCAGCAGCTTACCCCGGGGCGGGGGGGTGACAGATACGCAGTATTTT. The chain couples TRBV5-1 to TRBJ2-3; the match to TRBD2 covers 9 bases. The CDR3 is 17 residues long. Losses at the gene ends were 2 bases for V and 3 bases for J; bases not matched to a gene: 10. The V gene's germline CDR1 is SGHRS and CDR2 YFSETQ.

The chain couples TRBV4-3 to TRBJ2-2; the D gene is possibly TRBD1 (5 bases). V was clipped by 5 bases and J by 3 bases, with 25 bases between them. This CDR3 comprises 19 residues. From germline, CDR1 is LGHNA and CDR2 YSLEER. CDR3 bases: TGCGCCAGCAGCTTTCAGGGCCTAGTTGGGGCCTTAGACACCGGGGAGCTGTTTTTT. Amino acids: CASSFQGLVGALDTGELFF.

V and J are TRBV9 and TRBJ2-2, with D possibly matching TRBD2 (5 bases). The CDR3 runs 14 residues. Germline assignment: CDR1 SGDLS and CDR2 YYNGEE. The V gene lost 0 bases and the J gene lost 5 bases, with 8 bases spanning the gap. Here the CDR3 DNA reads TGTGCCAGCAGCGTAGTGAGGGAAACCGGGGAGCTGTTTTTT. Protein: CASSVVRETGELFF. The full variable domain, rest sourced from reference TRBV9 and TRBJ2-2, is DSGVTQTPKHLITATGQRVTLRCSPRSGDLSVYWYQQSLDQGLQFLIQYYNGEERAKGNILERFSAQQFPDLHSELNLSSLELGDSALYFCASSVVRETGELFFGEGSRLTVL.

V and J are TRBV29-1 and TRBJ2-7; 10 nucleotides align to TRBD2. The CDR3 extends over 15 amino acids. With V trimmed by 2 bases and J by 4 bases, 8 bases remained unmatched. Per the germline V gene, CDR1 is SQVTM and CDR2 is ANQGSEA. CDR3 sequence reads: CSVEPRLAGRYEQYF. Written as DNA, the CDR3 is TGCAGCGTTGAACCCCGACTAGCGGGTCGATACGAGCAGTACTTC.

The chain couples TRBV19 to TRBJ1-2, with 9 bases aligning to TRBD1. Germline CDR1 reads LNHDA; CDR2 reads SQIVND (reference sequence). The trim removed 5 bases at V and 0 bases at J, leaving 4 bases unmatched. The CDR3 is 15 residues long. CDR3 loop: CASSAGTGTNYGYTF. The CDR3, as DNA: TGTGCCAGTAGTGCCGGGACAGGGACTAACTATGGCTACACCTTC.

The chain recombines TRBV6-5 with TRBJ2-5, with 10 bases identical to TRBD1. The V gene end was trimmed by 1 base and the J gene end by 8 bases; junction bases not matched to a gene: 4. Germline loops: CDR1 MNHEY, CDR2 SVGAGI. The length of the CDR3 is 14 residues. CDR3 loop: CASSYFGTGDTQYF. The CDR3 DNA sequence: TGTGCCAGCAGTTACTTCGGGACAGGGGATACCCAGTACTTC.

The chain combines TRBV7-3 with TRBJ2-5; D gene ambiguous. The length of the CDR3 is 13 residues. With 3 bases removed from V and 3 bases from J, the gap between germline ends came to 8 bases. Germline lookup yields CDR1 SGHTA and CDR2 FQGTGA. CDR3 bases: TGTGCCAGCAGCTTGGGCAGAAAAGAGACCCAGTACTTC. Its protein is CASSLGRKETQYF.

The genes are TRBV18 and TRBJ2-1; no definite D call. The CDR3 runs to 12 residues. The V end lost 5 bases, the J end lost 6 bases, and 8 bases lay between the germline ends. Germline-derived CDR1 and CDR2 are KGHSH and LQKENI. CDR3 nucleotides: TGTGCCAGCTCAGCACTGGCCAATGAGCAGTTCTTC. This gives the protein CASSALANEQFF.

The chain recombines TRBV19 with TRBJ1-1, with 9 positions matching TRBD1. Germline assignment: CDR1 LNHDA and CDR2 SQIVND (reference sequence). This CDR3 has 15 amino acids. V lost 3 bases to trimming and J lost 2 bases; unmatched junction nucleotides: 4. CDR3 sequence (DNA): TGTGCCAGTAGTATTGAGGGACAGGGAAACACTGAAGCTTTCTTT. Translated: CASSIEGQGNTEAFF.

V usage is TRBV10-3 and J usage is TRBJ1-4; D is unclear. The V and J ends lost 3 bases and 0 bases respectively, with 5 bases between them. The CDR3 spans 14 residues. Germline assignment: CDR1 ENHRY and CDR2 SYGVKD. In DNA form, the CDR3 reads TGTGCCATCAGTGATCCTGCAACTAATGAAAAACTGTTTTTT. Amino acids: CAISDPATNEKLFF.

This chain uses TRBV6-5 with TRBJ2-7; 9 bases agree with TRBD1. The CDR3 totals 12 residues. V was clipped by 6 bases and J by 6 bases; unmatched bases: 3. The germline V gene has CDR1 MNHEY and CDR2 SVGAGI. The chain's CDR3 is CASSSTGGEQYF. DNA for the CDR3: TGTGCCAGCAGCTCGACAGGGGGCGAGCAGTACTTC.

The CDR3 DNA reads TGTGCCAGCAGCCGACGCTTAGACACGAACAATCAGCCCCAGCATTTT. Protein sequence: CASSRRLDTNNQPQHF. V usage is TRBV7-2 and J usage is TRBJ1-5; no clear D. Deletions cut 5 bases from V and 3 bases from J, with 17 bases between. Germline assignment: CDR1 SGHTA and CDR2 FQGNSA. The CDR3 totals 16 residues.

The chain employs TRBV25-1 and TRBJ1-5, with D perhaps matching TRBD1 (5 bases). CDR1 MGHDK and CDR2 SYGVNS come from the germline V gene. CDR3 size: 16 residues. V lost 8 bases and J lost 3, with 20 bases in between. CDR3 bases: TGTGCCAGCCCCAAACAGGACGAATCTAACAATCAGCCCCAGCATTTT. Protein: CASPKQDESNNQPQHF.

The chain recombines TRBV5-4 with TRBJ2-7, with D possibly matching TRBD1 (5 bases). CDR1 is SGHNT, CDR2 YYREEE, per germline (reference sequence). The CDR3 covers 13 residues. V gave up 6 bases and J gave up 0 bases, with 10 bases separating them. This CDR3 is CASNNRSSYEQYF. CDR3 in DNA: TGTGCCAGCAACAACAGGAGCTCCTACGAGCAGTACTTC.

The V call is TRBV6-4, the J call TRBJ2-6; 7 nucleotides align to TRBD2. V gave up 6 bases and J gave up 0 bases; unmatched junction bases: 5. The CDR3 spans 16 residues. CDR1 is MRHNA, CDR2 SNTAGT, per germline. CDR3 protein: CASSPGGHSGANVLTF. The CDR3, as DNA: TGTGCCAGCAGCCCGGGGGGTCACTCTGGGGCCAACGTCCTGACTTTC.

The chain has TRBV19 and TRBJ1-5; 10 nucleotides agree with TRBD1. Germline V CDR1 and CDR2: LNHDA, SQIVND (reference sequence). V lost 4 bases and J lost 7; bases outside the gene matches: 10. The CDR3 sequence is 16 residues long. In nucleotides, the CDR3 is TGTGCCAGTAGTAGGCCCGGGACAGGGGAATCGCAGCCCCAGCATTTT. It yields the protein CASSRPGTGESQPQHF. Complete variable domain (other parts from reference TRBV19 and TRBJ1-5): DGGITQSPKYLFRKEGQNVTLSCEQNLNHDAMYWYRQDPGQGLRLIYYSQIVNDFQKGDIAEGYSVSREKKESFPLTVTSAQKNPTAFYLCASSRPGTGESQPQHFGDGTRLSIL.

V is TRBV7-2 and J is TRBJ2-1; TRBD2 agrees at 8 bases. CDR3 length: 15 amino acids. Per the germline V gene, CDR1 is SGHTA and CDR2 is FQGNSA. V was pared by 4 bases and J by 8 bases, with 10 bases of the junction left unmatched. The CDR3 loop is CASSSKGLGHYEQFF. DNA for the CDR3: TGTGCCAGCAGCTCAAAGGGACTAGGCCATTATGAGCAGTTCTTC.

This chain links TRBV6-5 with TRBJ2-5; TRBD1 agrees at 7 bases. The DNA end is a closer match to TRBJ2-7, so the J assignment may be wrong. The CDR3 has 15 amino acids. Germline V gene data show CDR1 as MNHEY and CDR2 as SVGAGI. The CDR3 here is CASSRLGTDSYEQYF. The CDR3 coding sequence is TGTGCCAGCAGTCGTCTTGGGACAGACTCCTACGAGCAGTACTTC.

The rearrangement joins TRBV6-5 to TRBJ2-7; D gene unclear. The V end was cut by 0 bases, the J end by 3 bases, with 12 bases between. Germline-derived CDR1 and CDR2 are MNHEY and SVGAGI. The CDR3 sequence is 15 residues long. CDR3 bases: TGTGCCAGCAGTTACTCAGGCCAGCGTAGCTACGAGCAGTACTTC. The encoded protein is CASSYSGQRSYEQYF.

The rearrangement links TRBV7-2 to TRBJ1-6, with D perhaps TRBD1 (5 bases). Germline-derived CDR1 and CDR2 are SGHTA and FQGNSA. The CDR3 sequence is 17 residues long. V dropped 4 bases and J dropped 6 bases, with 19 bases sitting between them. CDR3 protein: CASSYTAGGGSNSPLHF. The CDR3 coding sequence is TGTGCCAGCAGCTACACAGCGGGCGGGGGGTCTAATTCACCCCTCCACTTT.

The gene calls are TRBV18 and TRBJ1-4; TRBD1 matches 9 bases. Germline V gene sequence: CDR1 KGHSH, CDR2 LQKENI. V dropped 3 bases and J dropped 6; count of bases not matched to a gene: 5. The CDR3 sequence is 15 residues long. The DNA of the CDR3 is TGTGCCAGCTCACCGGGACAGGGATCGGATGAAAAACTGTTTTTT. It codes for CASSPGQGSDEKLFF.

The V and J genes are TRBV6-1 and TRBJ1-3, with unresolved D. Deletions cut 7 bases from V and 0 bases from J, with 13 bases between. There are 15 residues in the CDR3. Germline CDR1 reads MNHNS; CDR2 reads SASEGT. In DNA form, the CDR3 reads TGTGCCAGCATTATCGGGTTAAGCTCTGGAAACACCATATATTTT. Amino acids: CASIIGLSSGNTIYF.

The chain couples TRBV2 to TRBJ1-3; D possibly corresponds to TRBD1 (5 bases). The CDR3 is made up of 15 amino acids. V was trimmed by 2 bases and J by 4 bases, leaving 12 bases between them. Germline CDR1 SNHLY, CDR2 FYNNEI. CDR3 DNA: TGTGCCAGCAGTGAATCAGGGTTAAAGGGAAACACCATATATTTT. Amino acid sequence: CASSESGLKGNTIYF.